These 11 T cell receptor beta chains came from one sample sequenced in a study of shared clonotypes between healthy human individuals. Assay used: immunoSEQ multiplex PCR; TCRdb lists only in-frame clones, some missing. The repertoire holds over 2 million clones, with around 92% as singletons. What was sequenced was naive CD4+ T cells from PBMCs. Subset meaning: CD45RA+ positively selected. The receptors derive from a man between 18 and 29 years old in good health. Some clones in this sample may be carry-over from other donors' samples.

This clone was seen a single time. The rearrangement uses TRBV5-1 and TRBJ1-1, with 7 bases that match TRBD1. From germline, CDR1 is SGHRS and CDR2 YFSETQ. Unmatched junction bases numbered 9, after V lost 4 bases and J lost 3 bases. The CDR3 is 15 amino acids. CDR3 amino acids: CASSLVQGRDTEAFF. CDR3 nucleotides: TGCGCCAGCAGCCTAGTACAGGGGAGGGACACTGAAGCTTTCTTT.

This chain links TRBV5-1 with TRBJ1-4, with 7 bases that match TRBD1. The V and J ends lost 4 bases and 8 bases, in that order; junction bases with no gene match: 5. The V gene's germline CDR1 is SGHRS and CDR2 YFSETQ. CDR3 length: 13 residues. This chain's CDR3 is CASSADRPEKLFF. In DNA form, the CDR3 reads TGCGCCAGCAGCGCGGACAGGCCCGAAAAACTGTTTTTT.

The V gene is TRBV9, the J gene TRBJ2-2; 8 bases fit TRBD2. The CDR3 is 17 residues long. Germline lookup yields CDR1 SGDLS and CDR2 YYNGEE. The ends lost 4 bases at V and 6 bases at J; junction bases unmatched: 14. CDR3 DNA sequence: TGTGCCAGCAGCATCCCGGGAACTAGCGGAAAGGCCGGGGAGCTGTTTTTT. Translating it yields CASSIPGTSGKAGELFF.

The V call is TRBV6-1, the J call TRBJ2-1; D is undetermined. V was clipped by 4 bases and J by 0 bases, with 13 bases between them. The germline gives CDR1 MNHNS, CDR2 SASEGT. The CDR3 contains 16 residues. CDR3 in amino acids: CASSAQTASSYNEQFF. CDR3 nucleotides: TGTGCCAGCAGTGCCCAGACTGCGAGCTCCTACAATGAGCAGTTCTTC.

The rearrangement links TRBV27 to TRBJ2-3, with 16 positions matching TRBD2. The trim removed 8 bases at V and 2 bases at J, leaving 1 base unmatched. There are 15 residues in the CDR3. Germline CDR1 MNHEY, CDR2 SMNVEV (reference sequence). The CDR3 region is CASGTSGRVTDTQYF. The CDR3, as DNA: TGTGCCAGCGGGACTAGCGGGAGGGTCACAGATACGCAGTATTTT.

DNA for the CDR3: TGCAGCGTCCAGTCTTCGGGCTGGGCGGGCTACACCTTC. It translates to CSVQSSGWAGYTF. This chain joins TRBV29-1 and TRBJ1-2, with unresolved D. Germline V gene lookup returns CDR1 SQVTM and CDR2 ANQGSEA. V gave up 6 bases and J gave up 8 bases, with 19 bases separating them. CDR3 size: 13 residues.

The V and J genes are TRBV25-1 and TRBJ2-5, with TRBD1 matching over 8 bases. Germline-derived CDR1 and CDR2 are MGHDK and SYGVNS. The CDR3 covers 14 residues. The V and J ends lost 3 bases and 4 bases, in that order; junction bases with no gene match: 4. The CDR3 bases are TGTGCCAGCAGTGACCTTACAGGGGGAGAGACCCAGTACTTC. The encoded protein is CASSDLTGGETQYF. Combining the CDR3 with reference TRBV25-1 and TRBJ2-5 gives the whole variable domain EADIYQTPRYLVIGTGKKITLECSQTMGHDKMYWYQQDPGMELHLIHYSYGVNSTEKGDLSSESTVSRIRTEHFPLTLESARPSHTSQYLCASSDLTGGETQYFGPGTRLLVL.

The chain has TRBV28 and TRBJ1-5, with a weak D call TRBD1 (5 bases). The CDR3 runs 16 residues. Germline V gene lookup returns CDR1 MDHEN and CDR2 SYDVKM. V gave up 1 base and J gave up 0 bases, with 10 bases separating them. The CDR3 is CASSLSGIGSNQPQHF. CDR3 DNA sequence: TGTGCCAGCAGTTTATCAGGGATAGGTAGCAATCAGCCCCAGCATTTT.

As for this clone: This sample also contains other DNA sequences that code for the same CDR3. The rearrangement links TRBV5-1 to TRBJ2-5; maybe TRBD1 (6 bases). CDR3 length: 14 amino acids. Between the trimmed V and J ends, which lost 4 bases and 5 bases, there was a span of 15 bases. Germline loops: CDR1 SGHRS, CDR2 YFSETQ. CDR3: CASSLGQIRETQYF. The CDR3 DNA sequence: TGCGCCAGCAGCCTTGGACAGATTAGGGAGACCCAGTACTTC.

This sequence joins TRBV7-2 and TRBJ1-1; D is perhaps TRBD1 (6 bases). Trimming left V 1 base short and J 6 bases short, with 9 bases between. The CDR3 is 13 amino acids. The germline V gene has CDR1 SGHTA and CDR2 FQGNSA. The CDR3 sequence is CASSLDREAEAFF. Here the CDR3 DNA reads TGTGCCAGCAGCTTAGACAGGGAAGCTGAAGCTTTCTTT.

The chain combines TRBV27 with TRBJ1-5; maybe TRBD1 (6 bases). Germline CDR1 MNHEY, CDR2 SMNVEV (reference sequence). The V and J ends lost 5 bases and 4 bases respectively, with 9 bases between them. The CDR3 runs to 13 residues. CDR3: CASSITGNQPQHF. The CDR3 nucleotides are TGTGCCAGCAGTATCACAGGGAATCAGCCCCAGCATTTT.